This is a list of T cell receptor beta chains from one sample in a study of cytomegalovirus exposure and HLA in healthy donors. The table came from immunoSEQ multiplex PCR; TCRdb's copy has only in-frame clones and leaves some out. The sample consists of 200,000 or so clones, around 84% of them appearing once. Sequencing used PBMCs. The origin of the receptors is a man aged 18 to 35 in good health and CMV-seropositive. Each CDR3 is given with its conserved first and last residue. D genes are given only for firm matches. Rows give clone size only sometimes, using once, few, many, or a class for an expanded clone.

abundance: .
j_gene: TRBJ2-5
v_gene: TRBV5-4
d_gene: TRBD1
CDR3aa: CASSSKDRGETQYF
CDR3nt: TGTGCCAGCAGCTCAAAAGACAGGGGAGAGACCCAGTACTTC

abundance: .
j_gene: TRBJ1-5
v_gene: TRBV7-2
d_gene: .
CDR3aa: CASSATGYQPQHF
CDR3nt: TGTGCCAGCAGCGCCACAGGGTATCAGCCCCAGCATTTT

abundance: .
j_gene: TRBJ2-2
v_gene: TRBV14
d_gene: .
CDR3aa: CASSQDLHTGELFF
CDR3nt: TGTGCCAGCAGCCAAGATCTCCACACCGGGGAGCTGTTTTTT

abundance: .
j_gene: TRBJ1-2
v_gene: TRBV18
d_gene: TRBD1
CDR3aa: CASSRDRNDGYTF
CDR3nt: TGTGCCAGCTCACGGGACAGGAACGATGGCTACACCTTC

abundance: .
j_gene: TRBJ1-2
v_gene: TRBV19
d_gene: .
CDR3aa: CASSMPGSANYGYTF
CDR3nt: TGTGCCAGTAGCATGCCGGGAAGTGCTAACTATGGCTACACCTTC

abundance: .
j_gene: TRBJ2-5
v_gene: TRBV4-2
d_gene: .
CDR3aa: CASSQPLGLFQETQYF
CDR3nt: TGTGCCAGCAGCCAACCCCTGGGGCTTTTTCAAGAGACCCAGTACTTC

abundance: .
j_gene: TRBJ1-1
v_gene: TRBV7-8
d_gene: TRBD1
CDR3aa: CASSETGGLTEAFF
CDR3nt: TGTGCCAGCAGCGAAACAGGGGGATTAACTGAAGCTTTCTTT

abundance: .
j_gene: TRBJ2-7
v_gene: TRBV5-5
d_gene: TRBD1
CDR3aa: CASSSGTGAYEQYF
CDR3nt: TGTGCCAGCAGTTCCGGGACAGGGGCCTACGAGCAGTACTTC

abundance: .
j_gene: TRBJ1-1
v_gene: TRBV28
d_gene: .
CDR3aa: CATLQGVENTEAFF
CDR3nt: TGTGCCACCCTACAGGGAGTCGAGAACACTGAAGCTTTCTTT

abundance: once
j_gene: TRBJ2-4
v_gene: TRBV6-6
d_gene: .
CDR3aa: CASSYSTQEDIQYF
CDR3nt: TGTGCCAGCAGTTACTCGACCCAGGAAGACATTCAGTACTTC

abundance: .
j_gene: TRBJ2-1
v_gene: TRBV19
d_gene: TRBD2
CDR3aa: CASGGEGSGRGNEQFF
CDR3nt: TGTGCCAGTGGGGGTGAGGGGTCGGGGAGGGGAAATGAGCAGTTCTTC